This TCR beta chain was sequenced in a study of beta chain features in type 1 diabetes. As every portion of the isolated RNA was reverse transcribed, the sequencing read expressed TCRB transcripts. Method: immunoSEQ multiplex PCR; TCRdb's copy keeps in-frame clones and lacks some. Found here are some 200,000 clones, about a tenth of them singletons; the top ten hold 1% to 1.5%. Per the germline V gene, CDR1 is SGHAT and CDR2 is FQNNGV. There are 15 residues in the CDR3. The V segment lost 1 base and the J segment 6 bases; nucleotides outside the gene matches: 5. There are a few counts of this clone. The antigen remains undetermined. A single heparinised blood sample, averaging about 120 mL, was obtained per donor. Overall study findings and caveats: More deletions and fewer insertions at VDJ junctions were found in patients with type 1 diabetes.

The source is a man younger than 35 in good health. The sample consisted of central memory CD4+ T cells from blood. This chain connects TRBV11-2 to TRBJ2-2; 7 positions agree with TRBD1. CDR3 sequence (DNA): TGTGCCAGCAGCTTAGTCTCGCAGGGGGCCGGGGAGCTGTTTTTT. Translation: CASSLVSQGAGELFF.